Presented here are 5 T cell receptor beta chains from one specimen sequenced in a study of control samples from healthy donors and cancer patients (TCRdb year 2020). Library method: the immunoSEQ multiplex PCR assay. TCRdb provides this immuneACCESS table in a form limited to in-frame rearrangements. Some clones are lacking; in checked studies, under half of them reflect an unresolved V gene, and why the rest are absent is not known. This sample gives under 150,000 clones in total; around 86% of them show up just once. The ten biggest clones cover approximately 9% of the sample. The material sequenced was blood. The receptors originated from a man between 40 and 49 years old in good health.

This chain connects TRBV10-1 to TRBJ2-7, with 8 bases matching TRBD1. The germline V gene has CDR1 WNHNN and CDR2 SYGVQD (reference sequence). The CDR3 consists of 15 residues. Trimming removed 5 bases from V and 1 base from J; junction bases left unmatched: 7. This chain's CDR3 is CASSYYRGESYEQYF. In nucleotides, the CDR3 is TGCGCCAGCAGTTACTACAGGGGGGAGTCCTACGAGCAGTACTTC.

This rearrangement joins TRBV6-5 to TRBJ1-2; maybe TRBD1 (6 bases). Germline V gene data show CDR1 as MNHEY and CDR2 as SVGAGI. The CDR3 is 15 residues long. The V gene lost 2 bases and the J gene lost 5 bases, with 15 bases spanning the gap. CDR3 nucleotide sequence: TGTGCCAGCAGTTACGGTCGGGCAGGGGAGTATGGCTACACCTTC. Amino acids: CASSYGRAGEYGYTF.

This clone occurred a few times. The chain combines TRBV6-2 or TRBV6-3 with TRBJ2-5; no definite D call. Deletions cut 2 bases from V and 0 bases from J, with 7 bases between. The CDR3 length is 14 residues. Per germline, CDR1 MNHEY and CDR2 SVGEGT. DNA of the CDR3: TGTGCCAGCAGTTACCATGGTGACCAAGAGACCCAGTACTTC. Residues: CASSYHGDQETQYF.

The chain has TRBV9 and TRBJ2-2; the D gene is possibly TRBD1 (6 bases). The germline CDR1 and CDR2 sequences are SGDLS and YYNGEE. The V gene lost 6 bases and the J gene lost 4 bases, with 10 bases spanning the gap. The CDR3 covers 13 residues. The CDR3 coding sequence is TGTGCCAGCACACGGGACATCACCGGGGAGCTGTTTTTT. Its protein is CASTRDITGELFF. The full variable domain, with the rest looked up from reference TRBV9 and TRBJ2-2, is DSGVTQTPKHLITATGQRVTLRCSPRSGDLSVYWYQQSLDQGLQFLIQYYNGEERAKGNILERFSAQQFPDLHSELNLSSLELGDSALYFCASTRDITGELFFGEGSRLTVL.

V gene TRBV11-3 combines with J gene TRBJ1-4; D is unclear. Germline V gene data show CDR1 as SGHNT and CDR2 as YENEEA. Trimming shortened V by 5 bases and J by 0 bases, and 10 bases separated the two germline ends. This CDR3 has 15 amino acids. The CDR3 DNA is TGTGCCAGCAGCCCTACAGTTGCAACTAATGAAAAACTGTTTTTT. Residues: CASSPTVATNEKLFF.